Listed below are T cell receptor beta chains from one sample, sequenced in a study of radiotherapy plus CTLA-4 blockade in lung cancer. The table came from immunoSEQ multiplex PCR; TCRdb's copy has only in-frame clones and leaves some out. Among roughly 73,000 clones, roughly 84% were seen once, and the ten largest hold 35% to 45%. This sample comprised peripheral blood, obtained from a patient treated with radiotherapy plus ipilimumab. The receptors were sampled from a human donor with non-small cell lung cancer that progressed on radiotherapy plus ipilimumab. Both conserved end residues are part of each CDR3. D genes are given only for firm matches. Clone size appears in some rows only: once, few, many, or a class for an expanded clone.

once TRBJ1-5 . TRBV19 CASSIPGSNQPQHF TGTGCCAGTAGTATACCAGGGAGCAATCAGCCCCAGCATTTT
few TRBJ1-6 . TRBV2 CASRTSLLSAGALHF TGTGCCAGCAGGACTTCCCTATTGAGCGCCGGGGCCCTCCACTTT
. TRBJ1-1 . TRBV30 CAWVQGGTEAFF TGTGCCTGGGTTCAGGGTGGCACTGAAGCTTTCTTT
. TRBJ1-5 . TRBV6-5 CASSYSNEAGQPQHF TGTGCCAGCAGTTACTCGAACGAGGCGGGTCAGCCCCAGCATTTT
. TRBJ2-2 TRBD2 TRBV6-6 CASSAKTSDTGELFF TGTGCCAGCAGTGCGAAGACTAGCGATACCGGGGAGCTGTTTTTT
. TRBJ2-3 . TRBV27 CASSLHRGRGGRSDTDTQYF TGTGCCAGCAGTTTGCACAGGGGCAGGGGCGGGAGAAGTGACACAGATACGCAGTATTTT
. TRBJ2-1 TRBD2 TRBV7-3 CASSLAGAGEQFF TGTGCCAGCAGCTTAGCGGGAGCTGGGGAGCAGTTCTTC
. TRBJ1-4 . TRBV28 CASRGEVNEKLFF TGTGCCAGCAGGGGTGAGGTTAATGAAAAACTGTTTTTT
. TRBJ1-5 . TRBV4-1 CASSLMYGRVRQPQHF TGCGCCAGCAGCCTTATGTACGGGAGGGTAAGGCAGCCCCAGCATTTT
. TRBJ2-1 . TRBV5-1 CASSLGGKIYNEQFF TGCGCCAGCAGCTTGGGCGGAAAAATTTACAATGAGCAGTTCTTC
. TRBJ1-1 . TRBV5-6 CASSLRMNTEAFF TGTGCCAGCAGCTTGCGGATGAACACTGAAGCTTTCTTT
. TRBJ1-3 . TRBV13 CASSPSWSVSGNTIYF TGTGCCAGCAGCCCATCTTGGAGCGTCTCTGGAAACACCATATATTTT
. TRBJ2-5 . TRBV18 CASSPPGIKTQYF TGTGCCAGCTCACCACCGGGGATAAAGACCCAGTACTTC
. TRBJ2-7 . TRBV13 CASSPPRDIYEQYF TGTGCCAGCAGCCCACCTCGGGACATCTACGAGCAGTACTTC
. TRBJ1-1 . TRBV5-6 CASSLLGMNTEAFF TGTGCCAGCAGCTTGCTGGGTATGAACACTGAAGCTTTCTTT